Listed below are T cell receptor beta chains from one sample, sequenced in a study of blood T cell repertoires in COVID-19. Clones were read by immunoSEQ multiplex PCR, and TCRdb kept only the in-frame ones, dropping some. The data show more than 130,000 clones, around nine tenths seen once. Material for sequencing was peripheral blood. Source of these receptors: a woman in her thirties or forties with acute or convalescent COVID-19. Each CDR3 is given with its conserved first and last residue. D genes are given only for firm matches. Part of the rows lack a size; the others show once, few, many or a class for expanded clones.

D gene	V gene	J gene	clone size	CDR3 protein	CDR3 DNA
TRBD2	TRBV4-2	TRBJ2-1	NA	CASSAPGLANEQFF	TGTGCCAGCAGCGCACCGGGACTAGCAAATGAGCAGTTCTTC
NA	TRBV5-8	TRBJ2-7	NA	CASSLGRASSYEQYF	TGTGCCAGCAGCTTGGGGAGGGCTAGCTCCTACGAGCAGTACTTC
TRBD1	TRBV10-3	TRBJ1-2	few	CAIRGQDYGYTF	TGTGCCATTCGTGGACAGGACTATGGCTACACCTTC
TRBD1	TRBV6-6	TRBJ2-7	NA	CASSIGTVYEQYF	TGTGCCAGCAGTATCGGGACAGTCTACGAGCAGTACTTC
NA	TRBV12-3/TRBV12-4	TRBJ1-6	NA	CASSFHRDSPLHF	TGTGCCAGCAGTTTTCACCGGGATTCACCCCTCCACTTT
TRBD2	TRBV11-2	TRBJ2-5	NA	CASSLPGGETQYF	TGTGCCAGCAGCTTACCGGGAGGGGAGACCCAGTACTTC
NA	TRBV24-1	TRBJ2-1	NA	CATSDSQGTRQFF	TGTGCCACCAGTGATTCTCAGGGGACCCGACAGTTCTTC
NA	TRBV7-2	TRBJ1-5	NA	CASRATAFNQPQHF	TGTGCCAGCAGGGCGACAGCCTTCAATCAGCCCCAGCATTTT
NA	TRBV27	TRBJ1-2	NA	CASSRGEGSYGYTF	TGTGCCAGCAGTAGGGGGGAGGGGTCCTATGGCTACACCTTC
TRBD2	TRBV15	TRBJ2-1	NA	CATSRKGLVSNEQFF	TGTGCCACCAGCAGGAAAGGACTAGTCAGCAATGAGCAGTTCTTC
NA	TRBV30	TRBJ2-7	once	CAWSVSSYEQYF	TGTGCCTGGAGTGTATCTTCCTACGAGCAGTACTTC
NA	TRBV6-5	TRBJ2-5	NA	CASSYGLQGGQETQYF	TGTGCCAGCAGTTACGGATTGCAGGGTGGACAAGAGACCCAGTACTTC
TRBD1	TRBV5-4	TRBJ2-6	NA	CASSRGGTGANVLTF	TGTGCCAGCAGCCGAGGGGGCACTGGGGCCAACGTCCTGACTTTC
NA	TRBV7-9	TRBJ2-7	NA	CASSLEGPGQQYF	TGTGCCAGCAGCTTAGAAGGTCCAGGGCAGCAGTACTTC
NA	TRBV7-8	TRBJ2-3	once	CASSLARRQITDTQYF	TGTGCCAGCAGCTTAGCGAGACGACAGATCACAGATACGCAGTATTTT
TRBD1	TRBV13	TRBJ1-5	NA	CASSLGSGGGQPQHF	TGTGCCAGCAGCTTAGGATCAGGGGGCGGTCAGCCCCAGCATTTT
NA	TRBV10-3	TRBJ2-1	once	CAISGGVDEQFF	TGTGCCATCAGCGGTGGAGTGGATGAGCAGTTCTTC
TRBD1	TRBV5-1	TRBJ1-1	NA	CASTPFRGLTEAFF	TGCGCCAGCACTCCATTCAGGGGGCTCACTGAAGCTTTCTTT
NA	TRBV4-2	TRBJ2-7	NA	CASSQDSKPYEQYF	TGTGCCAGCAGCCAGGACTCTAAACCCTACGAGCAGTACTTC
TRBD1	TRBV28	TRBJ1-1	NA	CASSDGQDTNTEAFF	TGTGCCAGCAGTGATGGACAGGACACGAACACTGAAGCTTTCTTT
TRBD1	TRBV13	TRBJ2-5	NA	CASSDGTGWETQYF	TGTGCCAGCAGCGACGGGACAGGTTGGGAGACCCAGTACTTC
NA	TRBV7-6	TRBJ1-4	NA	CASSPWRDSSEKLFF	TGTGCCAGCAGTCCCTGGCGGGACTCAAGTGAAAAACTGTTTTTT
TRBD2	TRBV28	TRBJ2-5	NA	CASRSLTSGSPETQYF	TGTGCCAGCAGGTCCCTTACTAGCGGGAGTCCAGAGACCCAGTACTTC
NA	TRBV19	TRBJ1-4	few	CASSMRSEKLFF	TGTGCCAGTAGTATGAGAAGTGAAAAACTGTTTTTT
NA	TRBV4-3	TRBJ1-2	NA	CASSQIGANYGYTF	TGCGCCAGCAGCCAAATAGGAGCTAACTATGGCTACACCTTC
TRBD1	TRBV7-8	TRBJ2-3	NA	CASSWTGGADTQYF	TGTGCCAGCAGCTGGACAGGGGGTGCAGATACGCAGTATTTT
TRBD1	TRBV7-3	TRBJ2-3	NA	CASSSRTGRTDTQYF	TGTGCCAGCAGCTCAAGGACAGGGAGGACAGATACGCAGTATTTT
NA	TRBV15	TRBJ1-5	NA	CATTDKAGWYQPQHF	TGTGCCACCACCGACAAGGCAGGATGGTACCAGCCCCAGCATTTT
NA	TRBV19	TRBJ1-5	NA	CASSMTGNSNQPQHF	TGTGCCAGTAGTATGACAGGCAATAGCAATCAGCCCCAGCATTTT
NA	TRBV6-5	TRBJ1-1	NA	CASSSTTDGGIAFF	TGTGCCAGCAGTTCAACGACAGACGGGGGAATAGCTTTCTTT
NA	TRBV5-4	TRBJ1-1	NA	CASSSWSGQPTHKAFF	TGTGCCAGCAGCTCATGGTCAGGACAGCCCACTCACAAGGCTTTCTTT
TRBD2	TRBV5-6	TRBJ2-2	NA	CASSPQTSGSTGELFF	TGTGCCAGCAGCCCTCAGACTAGCGGGAGCACCGGGGAGCTGTTTTTT
NA	TRBV9	TRBJ2-2	NA	CASSPVSNTGELFF	TGTGCCAGCAGTCCCGTGAGTAACACCGGGGAGCTGTTTTTT
TRBD1	TRBV27	TRBJ2-1	NA	CASSWQGVYNEQFF	TGTGCCAGCAGTTGGCAGGGGGTATACAATGAGCAGTTCTTC
TRBD1	TRBV6-6	TRBJ2-5	NA	CASSLGTGVETQYF	TGTGCCAGCAGCCTCGGGACAGGGGTTGAGACCCAGTACTTC
TRBD1	TRBV19	TRBJ1-2	NA	CASSGQNLGDYGYTF	TGTGCCAGTTCGGGACAGAATCTTGGGGACTATGGCTACACCTTC
NA	TRBV5-1	TRBJ1-2	NA	CASSLSSGNYGYTF	TGCGCCAGCAGCTTATCTTCCGGGAACTATGGCTACACCTTC
TRBD1	TRBV6-6	TRBJ1-2	NA	CASSYPGTGGRYGYTF	TGTGCCAGCAGTTACCCAGGGACAGGGGGCCGCTATGGCTACACCTTC
TRBD1	TRBV6-1	TRBJ1-2	NA	CASSQATGNYGYTF	TGTGCCAGCAGTCAAGCGACAGGGAACTATGGCTACACCTTC
NA	TRBV9	TRBJ2-3	once	CASSGLPAADTQYF	TGTGCCAGCAGCGGACTACCGGCAGCAGATACGCAGTATTTT
NA	TRBV7-2	TRBJ1-2	few	CASSLSGAHYGYTF	TGTGCCAGCAGCTTATCAGGGGCCCACTATGGCTACACCTTC
TRBD2	TRBV11-1	TRBJ2-3	NA	CASSRTSGSFADTQYF	TGTGCCAGCAGCCGTACTAGCGGGAGTTTCGCAGATACGCAGTATTTT
NA	TRBV5-5	TRBJ1-6	NA	CASSLEPGASSPLHF	TGTGCCAGCAGCTTGGAACCAGGGGCAAGTTCACCCCTCCACTTT
NA	TRBV5-1	TRBJ1-2	NA	CASSLGGDYGYTF	TGCGCCAGCAGCCTCGGGGGGGACTATGGCTACACCTTC